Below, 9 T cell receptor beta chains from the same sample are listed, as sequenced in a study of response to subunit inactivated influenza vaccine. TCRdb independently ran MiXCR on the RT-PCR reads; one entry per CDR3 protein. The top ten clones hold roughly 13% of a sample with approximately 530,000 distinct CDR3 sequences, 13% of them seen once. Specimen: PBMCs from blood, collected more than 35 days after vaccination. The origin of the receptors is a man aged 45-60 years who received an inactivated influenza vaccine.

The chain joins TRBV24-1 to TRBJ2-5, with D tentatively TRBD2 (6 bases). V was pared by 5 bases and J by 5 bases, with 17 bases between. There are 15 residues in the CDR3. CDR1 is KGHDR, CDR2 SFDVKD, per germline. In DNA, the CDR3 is TGTGCCACCAGTGGAAGTCCGGGAGTGGGCGAGACCCAGTACTTC. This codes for CATSGSPGVGETQYF.

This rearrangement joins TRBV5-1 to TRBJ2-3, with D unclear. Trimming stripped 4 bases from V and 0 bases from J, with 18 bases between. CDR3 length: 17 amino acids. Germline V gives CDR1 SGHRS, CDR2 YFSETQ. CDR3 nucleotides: TGCGCCAGCAGCCTCATTAGGCAGCAAGTTAGCACAGATACGCAGTATTTT. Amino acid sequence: CASSLIRQQVSTDTQYF.

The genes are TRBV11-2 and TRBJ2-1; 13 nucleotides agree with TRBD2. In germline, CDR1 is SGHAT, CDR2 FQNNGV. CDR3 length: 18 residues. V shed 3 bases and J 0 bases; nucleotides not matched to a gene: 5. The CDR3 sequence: CASSFGLAGAYSYNEQFF. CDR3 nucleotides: TGTGCCAGCAGCTTTGGACTAGCGGGGGCCTACTCCTACAATGAGCAGTTCTTC.

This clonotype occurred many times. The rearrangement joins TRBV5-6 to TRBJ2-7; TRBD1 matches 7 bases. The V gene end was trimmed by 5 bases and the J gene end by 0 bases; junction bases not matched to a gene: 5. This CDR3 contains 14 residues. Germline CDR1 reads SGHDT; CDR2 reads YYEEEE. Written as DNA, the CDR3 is TGTGCCAGCAGTCCCGGGACAGTCTCCTACGAGCAGTACTTC. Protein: CASSPGTVSYEQYF. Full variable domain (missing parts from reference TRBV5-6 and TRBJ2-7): DAGVTQSPTHLIKTRGQQVTLRCSPKSGHDTVSWYQQALGQGPQFIFQYYEEEERQRGNFPDRFSGHQFPNYSSELNVNALLLGDSALYLCASSPGTVSYEQYFGPGTRLTVT.

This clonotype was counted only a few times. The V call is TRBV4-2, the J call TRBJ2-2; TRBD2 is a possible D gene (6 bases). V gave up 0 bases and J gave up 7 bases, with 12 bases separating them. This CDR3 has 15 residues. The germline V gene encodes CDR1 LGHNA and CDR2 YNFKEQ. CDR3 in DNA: TGTGCCAGCAGCCAAGAAAGGCGGGGCGACGGGGAGCTGTTTTTT. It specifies CASSQERRGDGELFF.

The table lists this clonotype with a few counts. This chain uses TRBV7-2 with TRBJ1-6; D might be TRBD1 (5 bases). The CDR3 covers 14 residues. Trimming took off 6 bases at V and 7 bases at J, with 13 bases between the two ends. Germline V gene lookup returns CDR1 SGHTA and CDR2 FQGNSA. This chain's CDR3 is CASRGSGNNSPLHF. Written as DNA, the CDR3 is TGTGCCAGCAGGGGGTCAGGGAACAATTCACCCCTCCACTTT.

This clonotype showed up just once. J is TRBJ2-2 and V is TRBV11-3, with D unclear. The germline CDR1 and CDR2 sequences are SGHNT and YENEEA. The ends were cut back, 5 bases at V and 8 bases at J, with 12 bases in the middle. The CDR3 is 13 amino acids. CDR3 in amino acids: CASSRNGLGELFF. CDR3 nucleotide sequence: TGTGCCAGCAGCCGCAACGGGCTGGGGGAGCTGTTTTTT.

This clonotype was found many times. The CDR3 coding sequence is TGTGCCACCGGGGGGGGGAACACCGGGGAGCTGTTTTTT. Translation: CATGGGNTGELFF. V is TRBV6-6 and J is TRBJ2-2, with 8 bases aligning to TRBD2. Germline V gene sequence: CDR1 MNHNY, CDR2 SVGAGI (reference sequence). The CDR3 loop spans 13 amino acids. The V segment lost 10 bases and the J segment 1 base; nucleotides outside the gene matches: 2.

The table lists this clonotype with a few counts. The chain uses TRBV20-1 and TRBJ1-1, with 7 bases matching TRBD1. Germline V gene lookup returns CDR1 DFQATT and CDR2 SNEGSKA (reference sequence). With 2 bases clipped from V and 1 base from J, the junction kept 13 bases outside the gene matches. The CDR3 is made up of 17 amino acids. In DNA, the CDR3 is TGCAGTGCTAGATCGCTCGACAGGGAAGGTCGGAACACTGAAGCTTTCTTT. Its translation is CSARSLDREGRNTEAFF.